The subject of this entry is one T cell receptor beta chain. The data belong to a study of OX40 agonist ivuxolimab in advanced cancers. CDR3 size: 16 residues. Germline CDR1 is MGHRA and CDR2 is YSYEKL. V gave up 0 bases and J gave up 2 bases; unmatched junction bases: 3. TCRdb keeps only in-frame clones here, not all; method: immunoSEQ multiplex PCR. The sample lists about 15,000 clones, about 60% occurring once. The origin of this receptor is an adult with an advanced solid tumor such as melanoma, head and neck, liver or kidney cancer. This specimen was CD4+ or CD8+ T cells sorted from blood, taken in a trial of the OX40 agonist ivuxolimab. V is TRBV4-1 and J is TRBJ1-5; 8 bases line up with TRBD1. The CDR3: CASSQEPGQGNQPQHF. The CDR3 DNA reads TGCGCCAGCAGCCAAGAACCGGGACAGGGCAATCAGCCCCAGCATTTT.